Presented here are 24 T cell receptor beta chains from one specimen sequenced in a study of cytomegalovirus exposure and HLA in healthy donors. The assay was immunoSEQ multiplex PCR, and TCRdb's table has in-frame clones only and misses some. This sample has some 140,000 clones, with over 80% found just once. Material: PBMCs. These receptors all come from a woman aged 30 to 39 in good health and CMV-seropositive.

This clone was seen a few times. The chain carries TRBV28 and TRBJ2-7, with 9 bases matching TRBD2. This CDR3 is 14 amino acids long. CDR1 is MDHEN and CDR2 is SYDVKM in the germline V gene. The J segment lost 3 bases and the V segment lost 6 bases, leaving 6 bases of the junction unmatched. CDR3 DNA: TGTGCCAGCAGCCTTCTAGCGGGGAGCTACGAGCAGTACTTC. It specifies CASSLLAGSYEQYF.

This clone was observed once. The chain is built from TRBV9 and TRBJ2-3; 14 bases match TRBD2. The CDR3 is 16 residues long. V lost 0 bases and J lost 3; bases outside the gene matches: 0. From germline, CDR1 is SGDLS and CDR2 YYNGEE. The CDR3 protein is CASSVGTSGRTDTQYF. The CDR3 region has the DNA TGTGCCAGCAGCGTAGGGACTAGCGGGAGGACAGATACGCAGTATTTT. The whole variable domain, remainder taken from reference TRBV9 and TRBJ2-3, is DSGVTQTPKHLITATGQRVTLRCSPRSGDLSVYWYQQSLDQGLQFLIQYYNGEERAKGNILERFSAQQFPDLHSELNLSSLELGDSALYFCASSVGTSGRTDTQYFGPGTRLTVL.

This chain joins TRBV28 and TRBJ2-2; 9 bases agree with TRBD2. The junction had 4 bases not matched to a gene; V was cut back by 1 base and J by 1 base. Per germline, CDR1 MDHEN and CDR2 SYDVKM. This CDR3 contains 17 residues. The CDR3 here is CASSLFRAGGNTGELFF. In nucleotides, the CDR3 is TGTGCCAGCAGTTTATTCCGAGCGGGGGGGAACACCGGGGAGCTGTTTTTT.

The chain carries TRBV29-1 and TRBJ2-2; maybe TRBD1 (6 bases). The CDR3 is 12 amino acids. V was clipped by 6 bases and J by 4 bases, with 9 bases between them. Germline CDR1 and CDR2: SQVTM and ANQGSEA. The CDR3: CSVNRATGELFF. CDR3 bases: TGCAGCGTCAACAGGGCCACCGGGGAGCTGTTTTTT.

This rearrangement joins TRBV27 to TRBJ1-2; D may be TRBD1 (5 bases). CDR1 and CDR2 (germline): MNHEY, SMNVEV (reference sequence). The CDR3 runs 13 residues. The V end lost 0 bases, the J end lost 8 bases, and 10 bases lay between the germline ends. The CDR3 nucleotides read TGTGCCAGCAGTTTATCGGGGCTCGACGGCTACACCTTC. Translating it yields CASSLSGLDGYTF.

The chain combines TRBV28 with TRBJ1-5, with 7 positions matching TRBD1. V shed 6 bases and J 0 bases; nucleotides not matched to a gene: 5. The CDR3 sequence is 15 residues long. Germline V gene lookup returns CDR1 MDHEN and CDR2 SYDVKM. The CDR3 coding sequence is TGTGCCAGCAGCAAGACAGGGCTTAGCAATCAGCCCCAGCATTTT. This codes for CASSKTGLSNQPQHF.

This chain links TRBV7-8 with TRBJ2-3; 9 bases are a match to TRBD2. The germline V gene has CDR1 SGHVS and CDR2 FQNEAQ. This CDR3 spans 21 amino acids. Unmatched junction bases numbered 21, after V lost 2 bases and J lost 3 bases. The CDR3 is CASSLLRDSLSSGDQTDTQYF. The CDR3, as DNA: TGTGCCAGCAGCTTACTCCGGGACAGCCTATCTAGCGGGGATCAAACAGATACGCAGTATTTT.

The chain employs TRBV27 and TRBJ2-6; 11 bases match TRBD1. Trimming cost V 6 bases and J 2 bases; bases outside gene matches: 6. Germline values: CDR1 MNHEY, CDR2 SMNVEV (reference sequence). This CDR3 is built from 17 residues. CDR3 amino acids: CASRQRTGGAGANVLTF. Here the CDR3 DNA reads TGTGCCAGCAGACAACGGACAGGGGGCGCTGGGGCCAACGTCCTGACTTTC.

The chain combines TRBV7-3 with TRBJ2-3; TRBD1 matches 7 bases. V trimming: 5 bases; J trimming: 4 bases; junction bases outside the gene matches: 9. The CDR3 spans 15 residues. The germline gives CDR1 SGHTA, CDR2 FQGTGA. CDR3 amino acids: CASSLQGDFADTQYF. In nucleotides, the CDR3 is TGTGCCAGCAGCCTTCAGGGGGATTTCGCAGATACGCAGTATTTT.

CDR3 sequence reads: CASSFLTGKIYEQYF. DNA of the CDR3: TGTGCCAGCAGCTTTTTGACAGGGAAGATCTACGAGCAGTACTTC. The rearrangement joins TRBV11-2 to TRBJ2-7, with TRBD1 matching over 7 bases. CDR3 length: 15 amino acids. With V trimmed by 3 bases and J by 3 bases, 8 bases remained unmatched. Germline CDR1 is SGHAT and CDR2 is FQNNGV.

For the CDR3, the DNA is TGTGCCAGCAGTCGCGGGACAGGGGGCGTAGAGACCCAGTACTTC. It codes for CASSRGTGGVETQYF. This chain links TRBV11-3 with TRBJ2-5; 12 nucleotides match TRBD1. This CDR3 contains 15 residues. Per the germline V gene, CDR1 is SGHNT and CDR2 is YENEEA. Trimming took 6 bases from V and 4 from J; bases not matched to a gene: 6.

This chain links TRBV4-1 with TRBJ1-1; TRBD1 is a possible D gene (5 bases). Germline V gene lookup returns CDR1 MGHRA and CDR2 YSYEKL. V lost 4 bases, J lost 4 bases, and 19 bases lay in between. The CDR3 spans 16 residues. Here the CDR3 reads CASSLLSGAGSTEAFF. CDR3 nucleotide sequence: TGCGCCAGCAGCCTCCTTAGCGGGGCCGGGAGCACTGAAGCTTTCTTT.

The DNA for the CDR3 is TGCGCCAGCAGCTTGGTGGCAGAGGGTTGGACTGAAGCTTTCTTT. Protein sequence: CASSLVAEGWTEAFF. The chain couples TRBV5-1 to TRBJ1-1; D is ambiguous. V lost 0 bases and J 5 bases, leaving 14 bases between the germline ends. The CDR3 spans 15 residues. Germline lookup yields CDR1 SGHRS and CDR2 YFSETQ.

The J gene is TRBJ2-7, the V gene TRBV11-2; 10 bases fit TRBD2. This CDR3 comprises 16 residues. Trimming at V came to 4 bases and at J to 12 bases, leaving 18 bases not matched to a gene. Germline CDR1 reads SGHAT; CDR2 reads FQNNGV. CDR3 sequence (DNA): TGTGCCAGCAGCTCGACTAGCGGGCCCCTTTTAGGAGCATCGTACTTC. This codes for CASSSTSGPLLGASYF.

The CDR3 is CASSLVDRDDDYGYTF. The CDR3 nucleotides read TGTGCCAGCAGCTTGGTGGACAGGGATGACGACTATGGCTACACCTTC. This chain links TRBV5-4 with TRBJ1-2; 8 positions match TRBD1. The CDR3 sequence is 16 residues long. V lost 0 bases, J lost 3 bases, and 7 bases stayed unmatched. Germline V gives CDR1 SGHNT, CDR2 YYREEE (reference sequence).

V gene TRBV19 combines with J gene TRBJ2-7; TRBD1 matches at 7 bases. Germline V lookup: CDR1 LNHDA, CDR2 SQIVND (reference sequence). With 6 bases clipped from V and 3 bases from J, the junction kept 11 bases outside the gene matches. CDR3 size: 15 residues. CDR3 loop: CASSANGQAVYEQYF. The DNA of the CDR3 is TGTGCCAGTAGCGCCAACGGACAGGCGGTCTACGAGCAGTACTTC.

This sequence joins TRBV5-1 and TRBJ2-5, with 7 bases aligning to TRBD2. The CDR3 totals 15 residues. V trimming: 3 bases; J trimming: 4 bases; junction bases outside the gene matches: 9. Germline values: CDR1 SGHRS, CDR2 YFSETQ. The CDR3 DNA is TGCGCCAGCAGCTCTGAAGGGTCTAGCGGAGAGACCCAGTACTTC. Its protein is CASSSEGSSGETQYF.

V and J are TRBV7-2 and TRBJ2-7, with 12 bases fitting TRBD2. V lost 1 base and J lost 0; bases outside the gene matches: 4. The CDR3 is 17 residues long. Germline V gene sequence: CDR1 SGHTA, CDR2 FQGNSA. CDR3 region: CASSLETSGRSSYEQYF. The CDR3 coding sequence is TGTGCCAGCAGCTTAGAAACTAGCGGGAGGAGCTCCTACGAGCAGTACTTC. Full variable domain (outside the CDR3, taken from reference TRBV7-2 and TRBJ2-7): GAGVSQSPSNKVTEKGKDVELRCDPISGHTALYWYRQSLGQGLEFLIYFQGNSAPDKSGLPSDRFSAERTGGSVSTLTIQRTQQEDSAVYLCASSLETSGRSSYEQYFGPGTRLTVT.

The V call is TRBV28, the J call TRBJ1-6; 9 bases map to TRBD1. J lost 10 bases, V lost 6 bases, and 10 bases had no gene match. This CDR3 has 15 residues. From germline, CDR1 is MDHEN and CDR2 SYDVKM. CDR3 coding DNA: TGTGCCAGCAGCTCTCCGGGACAGGGCCTATCACCCCTCCACTTT. Protein product: CASSSPGQGLSPLHF.

This clone showed up just a few times. This chain joins TRBV25-1 and TRBJ1-5; D is unclear. This CDR3 region has 14 residues. Germline CDR1 is MGHDK and CDR2 is SYGVNS. V gave up 6 bases and J gave up 0 bases, with 9 bases separating them. The DNA of the CDR3 is TGTGCCAGCAGGGCAGGTGATAGCAATCAGCCCCAGCATTTT. It translates to CASRAGDSNQPQHF.

The J gene is TRBJ2-2, the V gene TRBV18, with a tentative D call TRBD1 (6 bases). V shed 3 bases and J shed 4 bases, with 6 bases lying between them. This CDR3 contains 13 residues. CDR1 is KGHSH and CDR2 is LQKENI in the germline V gene. The DNA of the CDR3 is TGTGCCAGCTCACCGGACAGCACCGGGGAGCTGTTTTTT. Translation: CASSPDSTGELFF.

Details on this clone: Other DNA variants within this sample encode the same CDR3. J is TRBJ2-7 and V is TRBV2; D might be TRBD2 (5 bases). CDR1 is SNHLY and CDR2 is FYNNEI in the germline V gene. CDR3 length: 13 amino acids. The V end was cut by 6 bases, the J end by 1 base, with 10 bases between. The CDR3 DNA is TGTGCCAGCAGCGCCTCGGGGTCCTACGAGCAGTACTTC. Translating it yields CASSASGSYEQYF.

The chain uses TRBV11-2 and TRBJ2-3; TRBD1 might be the D (5 bases). CDR1 is SGHAT, CDR2 FQNNGV, per germline. Between the trimmed V and J ends, which lost 1 base and 0 bases, there was a span of 14 bases. The CDR3 loop spans 17 amino acids. CDR3 residues: CASSLVFGAPSTDTQYF. The CDR3 bases are TGTGCCAGCAGCTTAGTTTTTGGGGCCCCTAGCACAGATACGCAGTATTTT.

The rearrangement links TRBV28 to TRBJ1-1; D gene unclear. V gave up 2 bases and J gave up 0 bases, with 10 bases separating them. The CDR3 covers 15 residues. Germline CDR1 reads MDHEN; CDR2 reads SYDVKM. The CDR3 region has the DNA TGTGCCAGCAGTTTAAGGCTGGAGATGAACACTGAAGCTTTCTTT. Amino acids: CASSLRLEMNTEAFF.